This T cell receptor beta chain was found in a study of Tregs in tolerant kidney transplant recipients. TCRdb keeps only in-frame clones here, not all; method: immunoSEQ multiplex PCR. The sample totals roughly 34,000 clones. Comment on this clone: Read data end 3 residues before the CDR3 end; the end is taken from the germline J gene.

The V gene's germline CDR1 is SGHKS and CDR2 YYEKEE (reference sequence). The V end was cut by 7 bases, the J end by 6 bases, with 10 bases between. The CDR3 loop spans 11 amino acids. The rearrangement links TRBV5-5 to TRBJ1-1; possible D gene TRBD1, 6 bases. The source is a human donor who received a combined kidney and bone marrow transplant. This sample comprised CD8+ T cells from blood, obtained before the transplant. CDR3 protein: CASQGNPEAFF. Partial CDR3 DNA: TGTGCCAGCCAGGGGAATCCTGAA. The full variable domain, with the rest looked up from reference TRBV5-5 and TRBJ1-1, is DAGVTQSPTHLIKTRGQQVTLRCSPISGHKSVSWYQQVLGQGPQFIFQYYEKEERGRGNFPDRFSARQFPNYSSELNVNALLLGDSALYLCASQGNPEAFFGQGTRLTVV.